A selection of T cell receptor beta chains follows, all from one sample in a study of Ad26.COV2.S vaccination and SARS-CoV-2 variants. The method was immunoSEQ multiplex PCR; TCRdb's version includes in-frame clones alone and lacks a portion of them. The sample holds roughly 500,000 clones, 89% seen once. This material consisted of peripheral blood, taken in a trial of Ad26.COV2.S vaccine versus placebo. Source of these receptors: a person aged 18-60 years who received the Ad26.COV2.S COVID-19 vaccine or a placebo. Each CDR3 is given with its conserved first and last residue. The D gene is left open where the match is weak. Where a row states a size, it is once, few, many or the class of an expanded clone; other rows omit it.

clone size,V gene,D gene,J gene,CDR3 DNA,CDR3 protein
once,TRBV7-2,TRBD1,TRBJ1-4,TGTGCCAGCAGCTTAGTCGGGACAGCCCGGGAAAAACTGTTTTTT,CASSLVGTAREKLFF
.,TRBV2,.,TRBJ2-7,TGTGCCAGCAGTGGCGGGGCACACGAGCAGTACTTC,CASSGGAHEQYF
.,TRBV6-5,.,TRBJ1-6,TGTGCCAGCAGTTACTCCCCCATCTCTAATTCACCCCTCCACTTT,CASSYSPISNSPLHF
.,TRBV5-6,.,TRBJ2-1,TGTGCCAGCAGCCTCGGCCAGCAGGACTACAATGAGCAGTTCTTC,CASSLGQQDYNEQFF
.,TRBV15,.,TRBJ1-6,TGTGCCACCAGCAGAGATCCAGGGGTGAGGAATTCACCCCTCCACTTT,CATSRDPGVRNSPLHF
.,TRBV2,.,TRBJ1-1,TGTGCCAGCAGGATCGGGGGGGGCACTGAAGCTTTCTTT,CASRIGGGTEAFF
.,TRBV5-1,.,TRBJ2-5,TGCGCCAGCAGCTTCACGGAGACCCAGTACTTC,CASSFTETQYF
.,TRBV7-8,.,TRBJ1-6,TGTGCCAGCACCCGGCAGCCTCTTAATTCACCCCTCCACTTT,CASTRQPLNSPLHF
.,TRBV7-2,TRBD2,TRBJ2-3,TGTGCCAGCAGCTTAACTGGCGGGGGGGCCCCAGATACGCAGTATTTT,CASSLTGGGAPDTQYF
.,TRBV5-6,TRBD1,TRBJ2-7,TGTGCCAGCAGCGAGGGACAGACAATGTACTACGAGCAGTACTTC,CASSEGQTMYYEQYF
.,TRBV7-2,.,TRBJ1-6,TGTGCCAGCAGCTCCCGACAAAATTCACCCCTCCACTTT,CASSSRQNSPLHF
.,TRBV28,TRBD1,TRBJ1-5,TGTGCCAGCAGTTTATTGACAGGGTCGGGCAATCAGCCCCAGCATTTT,CASSLLTGSGNQPQHF
.,TRBV5-5,.,TRBJ2-1,TGTGCCAGCAGCTCAGCCACGTCCTCTTACAATGAGCAGTTCTTC,CASSSATSSYNEQFF
.,TRBV11-3,.,TRBJ1-1,TGTGCCAGCAGCTCGACAGTCGGTGAAGCTTTCTTT,CASSSTVGEAFF
once,TRBV7-2,.,TRBJ2-7,TGTGCCAGCAGCCGCACTACCCTCTACGAGCAGTACTTC,CASSRTTLYEQYF
once,TRBV11-2,TRBD1,TRBJ1-5,TGTGCCAGCAGCTTCGGACAGGGCAATCAGCCCCAGCATTTT,CASSFGQGNQPQHF
.,TRBV9,.,TRBJ1-2,TGTGCCAGCAGCGTTCAGGGGACGACTGGAGGCTACACCTTC,CASSVQGTTGGYTF
once,TRBV2,.,TRBJ2-3,TGTGCCAGCAGTGATCAGGGGGGTATGGATACGCAGTATTTT,CASSDQGGMDTQYF
.,TRBV15,.,TRBJ2-5,TGTGCCACCAGCAGAGGGGGCCCCCCGACCCAGTACTTC,CATSRGGPPTQYF
.,TRBV6-2/TRBV6-3,.,TRBJ2-5,TGTGCCAGCAGTCGCCTACGGCCCCAAGAGACCCAGTACTTC,CASSRLRPQETQYF
.,TRBV11-3,.,TRBJ2-3,TGTGCCAGCAGCTTAGATATTACTTATACGCAGTATTTT,CASSLDITYTQYF
.,TRBV10-3,TRBD1,TRBJ2-7,TGTGCCATCAGGGGGGACAGGGAGGCCTACGAGCAGTACTTC,CAIRGDREAYEQYF
.,TRBV30,.,TRBJ2-5,TGTGCCTGGAAACGCGCCGGGGGCCTCCAAGAGACCCAGTACTTC,CAWKRAGGLQETQYF
.,TRBV20-1,.,TRBJ1-1,TGCAGTGCTAGTAGCAGTGGTCGTAACACTGAAGCTTTCTTT,CSASSSGRNTEAFF
few,TRBV3-1/TRBV3-2,.,TRBJ1-5,TGTGCCAGCAGCGGAACCAGAAACAATCAGCCCCAGCATTTT,CASSGTRNNQPQHF
few,TRBV7-3,.,TRBJ2-2,TGTGCCAGCAGCGGACTGGGACCCGGAGTAGCAGGGAACACCGGGGAGCTGTTTTTT,CASSGLGPGVAGNTGELFF
.,TRBV29-1,.,TRBJ1-1,TGCAGCGCCACCAGGGGTCTACTTATGAACACTGAAGCTTTCTTT,CSATRGLLMNTEAFF
.,TRBV6-5,TRBD1,TRBJ2-7,TGTGCCAGCAGTTACTCGGACAGGGACTACGAGCAGTACTTC,CASSYSDRDYEQYF
.,TRBV11-3,.,TRBJ2-6,TGTGCCAGCAGCTTAAACTCTCAGGGGCGTGGGGCCAACGTCCTGACTTTC,CASSLNSQGRGANVLTF
.,TRBV4-3,.,TRBJ2-7,TGCGCCAGCAGCCAAGATTACAGATTGTCCTACGAGCAGTACTTC,CASSQDYRLSYEQYF
.,TRBV7-6,.,TRBJ1-5,TGTGCCAGCAGCTTAGCGCAGGGATATCAGCCCCAGCATTTT,CASSLAQGYQPQHF
once,TRBV18,.,TRBJ2-2,TGTGCCAGCTCCGGGCAGGGTTACACCGGGGAGCTGTTTTTT,CASSGQGYTGELFF
.,TRBV13,.,TRBJ2-1,TGTGCCAGCAGCTTAGTTAGCTCCTACAATGAGCAGTTCTTC,CASSLVSSYNEQFF
once,TRBV3-1/TRBV3-2,.,TRBJ2-2,TGTGCCAGCAGGAATAGCGCGGACACCGGGGAGCTGTTTTTT,CASRNSADTGELFF
few,TRBV11-2,.,TRBJ1-5,TGTGCCAGCAGCTTTTTTGCCGATCAGCCCCAGCATTTT,CASSFFADQPQHF
.,TRBV7-2,.,TRBJ2-3,TGTGCCAGCAGCTTAGTAGGGAACACAGATACGCAGTATTTT,CASSLVGNTDTQYF
.,TRBV5-1,TRBD1,TRBJ1-5,TGCGCCAGCAGCCCAGGACAGGGGATTAATCAGCCCCAGCATTTT,CASSPGQGINQPQHF
.,TRBV5-4,.,TRBJ1-4,TGTGCCAGCAGCGCCGACCAGGGGACTAATGAAAAACTGTTTTTT,CASSADQGTNEKLFF
.,TRBV5-1,.,TRBJ1-2,TGCGCCAGCAGCTCCGGGGGTTCGACTAACTATGGCTACACCTTC,CASSSGGSTNYGYTF
.,TRBV7-2,.,TRBJ2-1,TGTGCCACCTCCTATCGGCGAAACGACAATGAGCAGTTCTTC,CATSYRRNDNEQFF
.,TRBV7-2,.,TRBJ1-2,TGTGCCAGCAGCTTAGCGGGGGCCGGGGTTAACTATGGCTACACCTTC,CASSLAGAGVNYGYTF
.,TRBV7-9,TRBD1,TRBJ2-7,TGTGCCAGCAGCGGGACAGGGGATGGCGAGCAGTACTTC,CASSGTGDGEQYF
.,TRBV5-1,.,TRBJ2-6,TGCGCCAGCAGCTTGGAGGCGTACGCTCTCTCTGGGGCCAACGTCCTGACTTTC,CASSLEAYALSGANVLTF
.,TRBV29-1,.,TRBJ2-2,TGCAGCGTTGAAGATTGGGGACGGGAAAACACCGGGGAGCTGTTTTTT,CSVEDWGRENTGELFF
.,TRBV5-6,.,TRBJ2-3,TGTGCCAGCAGCTTGCCGGGCCCAGATACGCAGTATTTT,CASSLPGPDTQYF
.,TRBV11-2,.,TRBJ1-2,TGTGCCAGCAGCTTAGACTATACTTCCTATGGCTACACCTTC,CASSLDYTSYGYTF
.,TRBV2,.,TRBJ2-5,TGTGCCAGCAGAAGGGAGACCCAGTACTTC,CASRRETQYF
.,TRBV19,.,TRBJ1-3,TGTGCCAGTAGTGCCACGGGGGGGTTCAACACCATATATTTT,CASSATGGFNTIYF
.,TRBV9,TRBD1,TRBJ1-1,TGTGCCAGCAGCGTCGACAGGGGTGGAACTGAAGCTTTCTTT,CASSVDRGGTEAFF
.,TRBV28,.,TRBJ2-3,TGTGCCAGTCGGGGCCCCACAGATACGCAGTATTTT,CASRGPTDTQYF
.,TRBV9,.,TRBJ1-1,TGTGCCAGCAGCGTTGGGGACGCCGGATGGGCTGAAGCTTTCTTT,CASSVGDAGWAEAFF
.,TRBV28,.,TRBJ2-5,TGTGCCAGCAGTTTATGGGGAGACCAGTACTTC,CASSLWGDQYF
.,TRBV6-2/TRBV6-3,.,TRBJ2-3,TGTGCCAGCAGCCTAGGGATTACGCAGTATTTT,CASSLGITQYF
.,TRBV18,TRBD2,TRBJ2-7,TGTGCCAGCTCATCGGGGAGAGGGACTAGCGGGGGTGCCTCATCTTACGAGCAGTACTTC,CASSSGRGTSGGASSYEQYF
once,TRBV7-3,.,TRBJ2-5,TGTGCCAGCAGCCCGGGGGGCTCCTGGACCCAGTACTTC,CASSPGGSWTQYF
.,TRBV4-2,TRBD1,TRBJ1-2,TGTGCCAGCAGCCAACTAGGGACAGGGGGCGTGGAGAACTATGGCTACACCTTC,CASSQLGTGGVENYGYTF
few,TRBV15,.,TRBJ1-5,TGTGCCACCAGCAGGAGCCATGCGAATCAGCCCCAGCATTTT,CATSRSHANQPQHF
.,TRBV19,.,TRBJ2-1,TGTGCCAGTAGCGAGAGGTCCCCCAATGAGCAGTTCTTC,CASSERSPNEQFF
.,TRBV5-1,.,TRBJ2-1,TGCGCCAGCAGAAGAACCGGGTCTGGAGGGAATGAGCAGTTCTTC,CASRRTGSGGNEQFF
.,TRBV5-1,.,TRBJ2-1,TGCGCCAGCAGCGTTCAGCGGCCCTCCTACAATGAGCAGTTCTTC,CASSVQRPSYNEQFF